The 15 T cell receptor beta chains presented below share a single source sample, sequenced in a study of PD-1 blockade in classical Hodgkin lymphoma. Method: immunoSEQ multiplex PCR; TCRdb's copy keeps in-frame clones and lacks some. Of about 18,000 clones in the sample, over 70% were seen once. The sample's time point: cycle 4 day 1 (C4D1), after around six weeks of nivolumab. Every single patient, without exception, relapsed after autologous stem cell transplantation, and brentuximab vedotin exposure varied. Magnetic negative selection purified CD4+ T cells from thawed PBMCs. The specimen comprised CD4+ T cells from blood, sampled before the fourth cycle of nivolumab. The receptors were sampled from a human donor with classical Hodgkin lymphoma.

The chain uses TRBV30 and TRBJ1-2; TRBD1 matches 9 bases. Trimming cost V 5 bases and J 8 bases; bases outside gene matches: 9. Per the germline V gene, CDR1 is GTSNPN and CDR2 is SVGIG (reference sequence). The CDR3 has 13 residues. CDR3 nucleotide sequence: TGTGCCTGGGAACGGGACAGGGTAGTAGGCTACACCTTC. As protein: CAWERDRVVGYTF. The complete variable domain, with remaining parts taken from reference TRBV30 and TRBJ1-2, reads SQTIHQWPATLVQPVGSPLSLECTVEGTSNPNLYWYRQAAGRGLQLLFYSVGIGQISSEVPQNLSASRPQDRQFILSSKKLLLSDSGFYLCAWERDRVVGYTFGSGTRLTVV.

The rearrangement joins TRBV18 to TRBJ2-3; the D is unclear. CDR1 and CDR2 (germline): KGHSH, LQKENI. Trimming cost V 6 bases and J 3 bases, with 7 bases left between them. This CDR3 has 12 residues. The CDR3 DNA reads TGTGCCAGCTCGCTCGGTACAGATACGCAGTATTTT. It encodes CASSLGTDTQYF.

The chain couples TRBV7-2 to TRBJ2-1, with D unclear. The CDR3 is 16 amino acids. CDR1 and CDR2 (germline): SGHTA, FQGNSA. Trimming took off 1 base at V and 0 bases at J, with 10 bases between the two ends. The CDR3 protein is CASSLVGVLSYNEQFF. DNA of the CDR3: TGTGCCAGCAGCTTAGTAGGTGTTCTCTCCTACAATGAGCAGTTCTTC.

This clone was counted a few times. V and J are TRBV7-6 and TRBJ1-5; D is ambiguous. The germline V gene has CDR1 SGHVS and CDR2 FNYEAQ. The V end lost 4 bases, the J end lost 8 bases, and 6 bases lay between the germline ends. The CDR3 extends over 11 amino acids. CDR3 residues: CASSWWKPQHF. CDR3 DNA: TGTGCCAGCAGCTGGTGGAAGCCCCAGCATTTT. The full variable domain, with the rest looked up from reference TRBV7-6 and TRBJ1-5, is GAGVSQSPRYKVTKRGQDVALRCDPISGHVSLYWYRQALGQGPEFLTYFNYEAQQDKSGLPNDRFSAERPEGSISTLTIQRTEQRDSAMYRCASSWWKPQHFGDGTRLSIL.

The genes are TRBV10-1 and TRBJ2-5, with D possibly matching TRBD2 (5 bases). The CDR3 is 14 amino acids. Germline CDR1 reads WNHNN; CDR2 reads SYGVQD (reference sequence). V shed 4 bases and J shed 1 base, with 10 bases lying between them. The CDR3 spells CASSVGGSQETQYF. DNA of the CDR3: TGCGCCAGCAGTGTTGGAGGATCCCAAGAGACCCAGTACTTC.

V and J are TRBV6-5 and TRBJ2-7; no definite D call. The CDR3 runs 14 residues. Germline values: CDR1 MNHEY, CDR2 SVGAGI. Between the trimmed V and J ends, which lost 2 bases and 5 bases, there was a span of 13 bases. CDR3 protein: CASSYRYPPNEQYF. The DNA of the CDR3 is TGTGCCAGCAGTTACCGGTACCCCCCTAACGAGCAGTACTTC.

This clone was observed a handful of times. The chain uses TRBV18 and TRBJ1-2; D remains ambiguous. The CDR3 extends over 14 amino acids. In germline, CDR1 is KGHSH, CDR2 LQKENI. Trimming stripped 8 bases from V and 7 bases from J, with 20 bases between. CDR3 in amino acids: CASAPRESLSGYTF. For the CDR3, the DNA is TGTGCCAGCGCGCCCCGAGAGTCCCTAAGTGGCTACACCTTC.

The J gene is TRBJ2-1, the V gene TRBV29-1, with D possibly being TRBD1 or TRBD2 (5 bases each). The CDR3 totals 13 residues. Germline loops: CDR1 SQVTM, CDR2 ANQGSEA. The V end lost 4 bases, the J end lost 3 bases, and 10 bases lay between the germline ends. The CDR3 DNA reads TGCAGCGTTGGGTTGGGGGTCTACAATGAGCAGTTCTTC. Protein sequence: CSVGLGVYNEQFF.

This clone has just one count. The chain joins TRBV14 to TRBJ2-7, with 9 bases fitting TRBD2. The germline CDR1 and CDR2 sequences are SGHDN and FVKESK. Trimming cost V 6 bases and J 10 bases; bases outside gene matches: 10. The CDR3 loop spans 13 amino acids. This CDR3 reads CASSRTSEVRQYF. The CDR3 coding sequence is TGTGCCAGCAGTCGGACTAGCGAAGTTCGTCAGTACTTC.

The chain has TRBV5-1 and TRBJ1-1; TRBD1 matches 8 bases. V was clipped by 7 bases and J by 6 bases; unmatched bases: 17. CDR3 length: 16 residues. From germline, CDR1 is SGHRS and CDR2 YFSETQ. The CDR3 loop is CASSLTLTGTGAEAFF. The CDR3, as DNA: TGCGCCAGCTCACTAACCCTTACCGGGACAGGCGCTGAAGCTTTCTTT.

This chain links TRBV6-5 with TRBJ1-5; D gene uncertain. Germline V lookup: CDR1 MNHEY, CDR2 SVGAGI. The V and J ends lost 1 base and 10 bases respectively, with 5 bases between them. CDR3 length equals 11 residues. The CDR3 protein is CASSYFGPQHF. The CDR3 DNA is TGTGCCAGCAGTTACTTTGGTCCCCAGCATTTT.

The chain combines TRBV5-1 with TRBJ1-1; D gene unclear. The V gene's germline CDR1 is SGHRS and CDR2 YFSETQ. The CDR3 extends over 13 amino acids. V was pared by 0 bases and J by 1 base, with 4 bases between. CDR3 DNA: TGCGCCAGCAGCTTGGAAGGGAACACTGAAGCTTTCTTT. This codes for CASSLEGNTEAFF.

The V and J genes are TRBV28 and TRBJ1-5; D gene unclear. V dropped 6 bases and J dropped 4 bases, with 10 bases sitting between them. The V gene's germline CDR1 is MDHEN and CDR2 SYDVKM. This CDR3 region has 13 residues. In DNA, the CDR3 is TGTGCCAGCAGCACTAGTCGGAATCAGCCCCAGCATTTT. Protein product: CASSTSRNQPQHF.

This clone was seen only a few times. The chain joins TRBV2 to TRBJ2-7, with D perhaps being TRBD1 or TRBD2 (5 bases each). The V and J ends lost 7 bases and 3 bases respectively, with 16 bases between them. The CDR3 totals 14 residues. Germline lookup yields CDR1 SNHLY and CDR2 FYNNEI. Here the CDR3 reads CASKPGTGDYEQYF. The CDR3 DNA sequence: TGTGCCAGCAAACCCGGGACCGGGGACTACGAGCAGTACTTC. The variable domain in full, with the rest retrieved from reference TRBV2 and TRBJ2-7, is EPEVTQTPSHQVTQMGQEVILRCVPISNHLYFYWYRQILGQKVEFLVSFYNNEISEKSEIFDDQFSVERPDGSNFTLKIRSTKLEDSAMYFCASKPGTGDYEQYFGPGTRLTVT.

This clone was seen a few times. The chain couples TRBV10-1 to TRBJ2-1; D uncertain. CDR1 and CDR2 from the germline V gene are WNHNN and SYGVQD (reference sequence). Trimming removed 3 bases at V and 0 bases at J, with 3 bases between. The CDR3 is 13 amino acids. CDR3 protein: CASSDYSYNEQFF. The CDR3 nucleotides read TGCGCCAGCAGTGACTACTCCTACAATGAGCAGTTCTTC.